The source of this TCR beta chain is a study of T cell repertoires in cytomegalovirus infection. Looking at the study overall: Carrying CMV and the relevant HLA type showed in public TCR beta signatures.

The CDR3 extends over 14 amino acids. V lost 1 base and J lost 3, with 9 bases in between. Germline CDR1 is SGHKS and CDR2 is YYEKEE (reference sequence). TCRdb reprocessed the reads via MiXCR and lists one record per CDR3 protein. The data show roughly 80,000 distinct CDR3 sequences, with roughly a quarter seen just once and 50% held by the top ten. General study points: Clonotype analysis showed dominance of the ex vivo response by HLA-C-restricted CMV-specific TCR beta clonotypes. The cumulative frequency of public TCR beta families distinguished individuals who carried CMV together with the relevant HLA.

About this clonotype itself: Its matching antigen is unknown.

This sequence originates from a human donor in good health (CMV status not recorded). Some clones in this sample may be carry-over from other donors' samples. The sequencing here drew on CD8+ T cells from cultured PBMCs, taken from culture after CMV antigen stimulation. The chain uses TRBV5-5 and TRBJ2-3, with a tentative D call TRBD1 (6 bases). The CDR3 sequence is CASSLIQGTDTQYF. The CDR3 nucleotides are TGTGCCAGCAGCTTGATCCAGGGGACAGATACGCAGTATTTT.